This T cell receptor beta chain was recorded in a study of blood T cells in healthy people across ages. Study results and limitations: Diversity of TCR beta per million T cells declined in a roughly linear way with age.

CDR1 SGHTA and CDR2 FQGNSA come from the germline V gene. The CDR3 totals 13 residues. The V end was cut by 2 bases, the J end by 7 bases, with 9 bases between. Alongside a J-beta primer mix, a sample-barcoded 5' primer served in a second PCR lasting about 7 to 11 cycles. TCRdb called the 5' RACE reads again in MiXCR, with one record for every CDR3 protein. The table includes 600,000 to 1,000,000 distinct CDR3 sequences, around a quarter detected once. As regards this clonotype: Its specificity is not known.

These data were also filed under a second study, of T cells of mothers and their children.

The chain has TRBV7-2 and TRBJ2-4; D is unclear. Material for sequencing was blood. The source of this sequence is a boy between 10 and 17 years old in good health. CDR3 in DNA: TGTGCCAGCAGCTTATTGCGTGGGAACATTCAGTACTTC. Amino acid sequence: CASSLLRGNIQYF.